This T cell receptor beta chain was sequenced in a study of blood T cells in healthy people across ages. The ends were cut back, 3 bases at V and 12 bases at J, with 15 bases in the middle. Germline CDR1 SGDLS, CDR2 YYNGEE. The CDR3 is made up of 12 amino acids. Study findings and constraints: Across samples, TCR beta diversity tracked strongly with naive T cell percentage.

This clonotype was seen a few times. Its antigen remains unidentified. Then a second PCR, running roughly 6 to 12 cycles, was carried out with a sample-barcoded 5' primer and a J-beta primer mix. Through a template-switch adaptor with 12 random nucleotides, each cDNA molecule received a tag. TCRdb reprocessed the 5' RACE reads with MiXCR, giving one entry per CDR3 protein. The table lists some 1.5 million distinct CDR3 sequences, approximately 30% of them singletons. The chain is built from TRBV9 and TRBJ1-2; D may be TRBD1 (6 bases). The sample comprised blood. This sequence originates from a woman aged 25 to 39 in good health. The CDR3 coding sequence is TGTGCCAGCAGCGGATTCCCCGGGGGCCACACCTTC. Encoded protein: CASSGFPGGHTF.